This TCR beta chain emerged from a study of T cell responses to AZD1222 COVID-19 vaccine. Here immunoSEQ multiplex PCR was the method, and the copy in TCRdb shows in-frame clones only, minus some. This table has about 120,000 clones, approximately 87% appearing once. This clonotype originated in an adult in good health. This specimen was peripheral blood, taken on day 0 of AZD1222 vaccination.

The CDR3: CASSLRLAGSTDTQYF. The CDR3 coding sequence is TGTGCCAGCAGCCTTCGACTAGCGGGGTCCACAGATACGCAGTATTTT. This chain links TRBV9 with TRBJ2-3; 11 bases agree with TRBD2. This CDR3 has 16 amino acids. CDR1 is SGDLS and CDR2 is YYNGEE in the germline V gene. V was pared by 4 bases and J by 2 bases, with 6 bases of the junction left unmatched.